Listed here are 21 T cell receptor beta chains from one sample, sequenced in a study of vaccination and CD4 T cells after COVID-19. Specified treatment: approximately 10-day PBMC culture with coronavirus spike peptide pools or control peptides (ViraFEST assay). Sequenced with the Oncomine TCR Beta short-read assay was DNA taken from cultured CD4+ T cells. TCRdb passed the PCR reads through MiXCR, listing each CDR3 protein once. The sample has about 19,000 distinct CDR3 sequences, under 30% seen once. No antigen is known for these receptors. Sequencing input: cultured CD4+ T cells from blood. These TCRs come from a human donor with COVID-19.

This clonotype has more than one count but fewer than ten. The rearrangement links TRBV14 to TRBJ1-6, with D maybe TRBD1 (5 bases). The V and J ends lost 1 base and 7 bases respectively, with 11 bases between them. Germline V gene sequence: CDR1 SGHDN, CDR2 FVKESK. The CDR3 consists of 15 residues. The CDR3 protein is CASSQVGTVNSPLHF. The CDR3 DNA sequence: TGTGCCAGCAGCCAAGTCGGGACCGTGAATTCACCCCTCCACTTT.

The gene calls are TRBV20-1 and TRBJ1-1, with unresolved D. The CDR3 extends over 12 amino acids. V shed 3 bases and J shed 6 bases, with 11 bases lying between them. Germline CDR1 DFQATT, CDR2 SNEGSKA (reference sequence). The CDR3 loop is CSASSAGAEAFF. The CDR3 DNA follows: TGCAGTGCTAGCTCAGCTGGGGCTGAAGCTTTCTTT.

This clonotype was observed a handful of times. This rearrangement joins TRBV28 to TRBJ2-3; D remains ambiguous. The CDR3 is 14 amino acids. CDR1 and CDR2 from the germline V gene are MDHEN and SYDVKM. The V and J ends lost 3 bases and 1 base respectively, with 8 bases between them. The CDR3: CASSFLAGTDTQYF. CDR3 DNA sequence: TGTGCCAGCAGTTTTCTTGCCGGCACAGATACGCAGTATTTT.

This clonotype was detected only a few times. V and J are TRBV5-8 and TRBJ1-1; D possibly corresponds to TRBD1 (6 bases). This CDR3 has 14 amino acids. Per germline, CDR1 SGHTS and CDR2 YDEGEE. Trimming cost V 1 base and J 3 bases, with 10 bases left between them. Written as DNA, the CDR3 is TGTGCCAGCAGCTTGTTAGGACAGCACACTGAAGCTTTCTTT. Amino acid sequence: CASSLLGQHTEAFF.

This clonotype was counted between two and nine times. The V call is TRBV12-3 or TRBV12-4, the J call TRBJ1-2, with TRBD1 as a possible D gene (5 bases). V lost 8 bases and J 8 bases, leaving 24 bases between the germline ends. This CDR3 spans 15 amino acids. This CDR3 is CASSQSGTPGGGYTF. The CDR3 nucleotides read TGTGCCAGCTCCCAGTCGGGGACTCCTGGAGGAGGCTACACCTTC.

The chain has TRBV7-2 and TRBJ2-5; no reliable D call. Trimming removed 1 base at V and 0 bases at J, with 18 bases between. CDR3 size: 18 residues. Germline CDR1 is SGHTA and CDR2 is FQGNSA. The CDR3 reads CASSLVGVAGQYQETQYF. In nucleotides, the CDR3 is TGTGCCAGCAGCTTAGTGGGCGTGGCAGGCCAGTACCAAGAGACCCAGTACTTC.

This clonotype was counted between two and nine times. The chain is built from TRBV28 and TRBJ2-4; the D is unclear. V lost 1 base and J 5 bases, leaving 6 bases between the germline ends. This CDR3 is 13 amino acids long. Germline CDR1 is MDHEN and CDR2 is SYDVKM. CDR3 loop: CASSLSSENIQYF. CDR3 nucleotides: TGTGCCAGCAGTTTATCTTCTGAAAACATTCAGTACTTC. The variable domain in full, completed from reference TRBV28 and TRBJ2-4, reads DVKVTQSSRYLVKRTGEKVFLECVQDMDHENMFWYRQDPGLGLRLIYFSYDVKMKEKGDIPEGYSVSREKKERFSLILESASTNQTSMYLCASSLSSENIQYFGAGTRLSVL.

This clonotype was seen a handful of times. The chain's CDR3 is CASSLEGQKNNSPLHF. In DNA, the CDR3 is TGTGCCAGCAGCTTAGAGGGACAGAAGAATAATTCACCCCTCCACTTT. This chain joins TRBV7-9 and TRBJ1-6; 7 bases are a match to TRBD1. The germline V gene encodes CDR1 SEHNR and CDR2 FQNEAQ (reference sequence). The ends lost 1 base at V and 5 bases at J; junction bases unmatched: 5. The CDR3 is 16 residues long.

This clonotype has more than one count but fewer than ten. V usage is TRBV7-2 and J usage is TRBJ1-2; the D gene is possibly TRBD1 (5 bases). Deletions cut 5 bases from V and 2 bases from J, with 15 bases between. Germline CDR1 SGHTA, CDR2 FQGNSA. The CDR3 loop spans 15 amino acids. The CDR3 DNA is TGTGCCAGCAGCCCTGCAGGGCGCCCGAACTATGGCTACACCTTC. This translates into CASSPAGRPNYGYTF.

This clonotype has only a few counts. The chain couples TRBV20-1 to TRBJ2-5, with TRBD2 matching over 8 bases. The trim removed 2 bases at V and 1 base at J, leaving 3 bases unmatched. The CDR3 contains 14 residues. Germline CDR1 DFQATT, CDR2 SNEGSKA (reference sequence). CDR3: CSARRGGIQETQYF. Written as DNA, the CDR3 is TGCAGTGCTAGACGGGGGGGAATCCAAGAGACCCAGTACTTC.

This clonotype is deemed medium-sized. This chain uses TRBV27 with TRBJ2-1; 12 nucleotides align to TRBD2. Germline CDR1 MNHEY, CDR2 SMNVEV (reference sequence). Trimming took 3 bases from V and 7 from J; bases not matched to a gene: 7. The length of the CDR3 is 16 residues. The CDR3, as DNA: TGTGCCAGCAGTTTTTCTAGCGGGGGGGCCGGAAATGAGCAGTTCTTC. Its translation: CASSFSSGGAGNEQFF.

This clonotype has a handful of counts. This chain joins TRBV30 and TRBJ2-5; D perhaps matches TRBD2 (6 bases). The CDR3 is 12 residues long. Trimming removed 5 bases at V and 6 bases at J, with 13 bases between. Germline V gives CDR1 GTSNPN, CDR2 SVGIG (reference sequence). The DNA of the CDR3 is TGTGCCTGGGGGGGGATTGGACAGACCCAGTACTTC. Protein: CAWGGIGQTQYF.

The chain employs TRBV5-1 and TRBJ2-3, with a tentative D call TRBD1 (6 bases). The CDR3 runs to 15 residues. Trimming cost V 2 bases and J 1 base, with 11 bases left between them. The germline gives CDR1 SGHRS, CDR2 YFSETQ. The CDR3 coding sequence is TGCGCCAGCAGCTTAGGGACATTACGCACAGATACGCAGTATTTT. Translated: CASSLGTLRTDTQYF.

This clonotype turned up a few times. The V and J genes are TRBV6-4 and TRBJ1-1; D may be TRBD1 (6 bases). Germline loops: CDR1 MRHNA, CDR2 SNTAGT. This CDR3 has 14 residues. The V end was cut by 6 bases, the J end by 5 bases, with 16 bases between. CDR3 region: CASSDGPTGTEAFF. CDR3 bases: TGTGCCAGCAGCGATGGGCCTACAGGGACTGAAGCTTTCTTT.

Sample share makes this clonotype medium-sized. The chain uses TRBV7-6 and TRBJ1-5, with D possibly matching TRBD1 (6 bases). The CDR3 totals 14 residues. V was shortened by 5 bases and J by 6 bases, with 14 bases between the two germline ends. Germline V gene data show CDR1 as SGHVS and CDR2 as FNYEAQ. The CDR3 here is CASSPQGSGQPQHF. The CDR3 nucleotides read TGTGCCAGCAGCCCTCAGGGGAGCGGTCAGCCCCAGCATTTT.

In its sample, this clonotype was seen a few times. The junction and the germline gene differ at one end; a read error may be behind it. This chain joins TRBV4-1 and TRBJ1-4, with 7 bases fitting TRBD1. CDR1 and CDR2 from the germline V gene are MGHRA and YSYEKL. The CDR3 covers 16 residues. The CDR3 region is CASSQARDSSNEKLFF. In DNA form, the CDR3 reads TGCGCCAGCAGCCAAGCCCGGGACAGCAGTAATGAGAAACTGTTTTTT.

CDR3 in amino acids: CASREGYTGELFF. The CDR3 DNA follows: TGTGCCAGCAGGGAGGGATACACCGGGGAGCTGTTTTTT. The V and J genes are TRBV2 and TRBJ2-2; a weak D match, TRBD2 (6 bases). The CDR3 length is 13 residues. The V and J ends lost 6 bases and 3 bases respectively, with 8 bases between them. Germline CDR1 is SNHLY and CDR2 is FYNNEI. The complete variable domain, with remaining parts taken from reference TRBV2 and TRBJ2-2, reads EPEVTQTPSHQVTQMGQEVILRCVPISNHLYFYWYRQILGQKVEFLVSFYNNEISEKSEIFDDQFSVERPDGSNFTLKIRSTKLEDSAMYFCASREGYTGELFFGEGSRLTVL.

The genes are TRBV5-8 and TRBJ2-1; D gene ambiguous. V lost 10 bases and J lost 7, with 24 bases in between. Per germline, CDR1 SGHTS and CDR2 YDEGEE. There are 15 residues in the CDR3. The CDR3, as DNA: TGTGCCCCCACCCCTGGGAAGGTAACACGGAATGAGCAGTTCTTC. This gives the protein CAPTPGKVTRNEQFF.

This clonotype occurred a few times. The chain joins TRBV11-3 to TRBJ1-1; possibly TRBD1 for D (5 bases). The germline gives CDR1 SGHNT, CDR2 YENEEA. V was clipped by 4 bases and J by 7 bases, with 22 bases between them. This CDR3 comprises 16 residues. The CDR3 nucleotides read TGTGCCAGCAGCTCGCTAGAGGGGCGAGGTATTGGTGAAGCTTTCTTT. It encodes CASSSLEGRGIGEAFF.

The chain is built from TRBV20-1 and TRBJ2-1, with D tentatively TRBD1 (5 bases). This CDR3 region has 14 residues. The V gene's germline CDR1 is DFQATT and CDR2 SNEGSKA (reference sequence). Trimming shortened V by 1 base and J by 2 bases, and 9 bases separated the two germline ends. The CDR3 region has the DNA TGCAGTGCTAGAGTGGCAGGGACCTACAATGAGCAGTTCTTC. It codes for CSARVAGTYNEQFF.

A few counts support this clonotype. Mismatch with germline at one junction end may stem from a read error. The genes are TRBV12-3 or TRBV12-4 and TRBJ1-3; unclear D gene. The CDR3 is made up of 11 amino acids. DNA for the CDR3: TGTGCCAGCAGCTTAGGAAACACCATATATTTT. It translates to CASSLGNTIYF.